The clone carrying this T cell receptor beta chain appeared once. Original analysis: Amplification of reference gene primers was used by the study to estimate nucleated cell counts. Libraries were prepared by immunoSEQ multiplex PCR; TCRdb keeps only in-frame clonotypes and omits some of them. The V and J calls and clone size come from that table; D and trimming were worked out from the DNA. This table holds 150,000 to 200,000 clones, around 80% found once. Seattle's cohort entered during active infection and was followed longitudinally. The data stem from a study of blood T cell repertoires in COVID-19. Overall study: Sites in the United States, Italy and Spain provided acute and convalescent COVID-19 samples. From T cells, B-cell-depleted T cells, or PBMCs came the material, which was cDNA or gDNA.

This TCR derives from a woman in her 70s with COVID-19, enrolled during active disease. Specimen: peripheral blood.

CDR3 DNA sequence: TGTGCCAGCAGTGAACGAGGCCGGTCTGGAAACACCATATATTTT. Translating it yields CASSERGRSGNTIYF. The gene calls are TRBV6-1 and TRBJ1-3, with D unclear. The germline gives CDR1 MNHNS, CDR2 SASEGT. The V end was cut by 2 bases, the J end by 1 base, with 9 bases between. CDR3 length: 15 amino acids.